The clone carrying this T cell receptor beta chain was found once. Germline V gene sequence: CDR1 SGHTA, CDR2 FQGNSA. This CDR3 contains 15 residues. J was trimmed by 4 bases and V by 4 bases; bases with no gene match: 6. The repertoire was sequenced with immunoSEQ multiplex PCR; TCRdb's copy has only in-frame clones and lacks some. The sample holds 250,000 to 300,000 clones, approximately 92% seen once. This sample is part of a study of blood T cell repertoires in COVID-19. The origin of this receptor is a woman in her 40s who had recovered from COVID-19. The sample was peripheral blood. The chain couples TRBV7-2 to TRBJ2-5; the match to TRBD2 covers 10 bases. The CDR3 sequence: CASSSEAGGGETQYF. DNA for the CDR3: TGTGCCAGCAGCTCGGAAGCGGGAGGGGGAGAGACCCAGTACTTC.